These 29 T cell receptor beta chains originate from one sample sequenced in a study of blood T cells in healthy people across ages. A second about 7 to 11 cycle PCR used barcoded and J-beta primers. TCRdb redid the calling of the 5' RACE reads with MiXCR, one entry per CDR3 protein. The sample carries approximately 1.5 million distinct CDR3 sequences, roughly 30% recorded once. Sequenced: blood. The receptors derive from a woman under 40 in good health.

The CDR3 spells CASSLERGVYNEQFF. CDR3 nucleotides: TGCGCCAGCAGCTTGGAGAGGGGGGTTTACAATGAGCAGTTCTTC. The chain is built from TRBV5-1 and TRBJ2-1; D may match TRBD1 or TRBD2 (6 bases each). The CDR3 covers 15 residues. V lost 0 bases and J 4 bases, leaving 11 bases between the germline ends. Germline assignment: CDR1 SGHRS and CDR2 YFSETQ.

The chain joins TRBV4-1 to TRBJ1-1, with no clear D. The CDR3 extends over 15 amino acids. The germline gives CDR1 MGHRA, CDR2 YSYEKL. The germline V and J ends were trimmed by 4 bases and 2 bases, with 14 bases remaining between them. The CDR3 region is CASSPRAGINTEAFF. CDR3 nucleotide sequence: TGCGCCAGCAGCCCGAGGGCGGGAATCAACACTGAAGCTTTCTTT.

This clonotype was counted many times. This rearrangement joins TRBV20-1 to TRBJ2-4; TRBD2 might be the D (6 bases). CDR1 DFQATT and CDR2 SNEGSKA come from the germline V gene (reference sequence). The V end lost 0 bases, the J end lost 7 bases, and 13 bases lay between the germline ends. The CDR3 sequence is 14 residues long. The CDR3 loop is CSARDSGGGNIQYF. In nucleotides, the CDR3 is TGCAGTGCTAGAGATTCCGGGGGTGGGAACATTCAGTACTTC.

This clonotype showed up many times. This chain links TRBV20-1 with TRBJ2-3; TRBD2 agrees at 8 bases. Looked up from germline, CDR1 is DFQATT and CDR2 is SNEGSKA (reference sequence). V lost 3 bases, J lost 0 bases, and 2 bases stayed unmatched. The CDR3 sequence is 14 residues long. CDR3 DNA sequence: TGCAGTGCTAGCGGGGGGGCTAGCACAGATACGCAGTATTTT. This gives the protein CSASGGASTDTQYF.

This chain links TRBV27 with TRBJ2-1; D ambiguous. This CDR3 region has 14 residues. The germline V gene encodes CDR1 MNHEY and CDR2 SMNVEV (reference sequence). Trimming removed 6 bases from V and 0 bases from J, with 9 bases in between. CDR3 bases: TGTGCCAGCAGGGCCTCGAGCTCCTACAATGAGCAGTTCTTC. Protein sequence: CASRASSSYNEQFF.

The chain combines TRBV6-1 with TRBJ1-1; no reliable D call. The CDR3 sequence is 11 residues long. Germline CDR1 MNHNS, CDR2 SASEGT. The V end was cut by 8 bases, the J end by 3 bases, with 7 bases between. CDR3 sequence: CASWWDTEAFF. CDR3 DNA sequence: TGTGCCAGCTGGTGGGACACTGAAGCTTTCTTT.

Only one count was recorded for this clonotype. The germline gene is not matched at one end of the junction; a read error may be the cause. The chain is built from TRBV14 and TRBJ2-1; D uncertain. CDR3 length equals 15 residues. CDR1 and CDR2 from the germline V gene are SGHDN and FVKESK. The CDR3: CPSSQVGSIYQPQFF. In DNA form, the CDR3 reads TGTCCCAGCAGCCAAGTAGGGTCAATCTATCAACCGCAGTTCTTC.

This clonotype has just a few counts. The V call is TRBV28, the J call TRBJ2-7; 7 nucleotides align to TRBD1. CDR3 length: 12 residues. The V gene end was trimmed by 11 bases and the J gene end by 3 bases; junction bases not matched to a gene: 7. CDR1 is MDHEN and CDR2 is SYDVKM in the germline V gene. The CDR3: CAVLGQYYEQYF. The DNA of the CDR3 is TGTGCCGTACTGGGACAGTACTACGAGCAGTACTTC.

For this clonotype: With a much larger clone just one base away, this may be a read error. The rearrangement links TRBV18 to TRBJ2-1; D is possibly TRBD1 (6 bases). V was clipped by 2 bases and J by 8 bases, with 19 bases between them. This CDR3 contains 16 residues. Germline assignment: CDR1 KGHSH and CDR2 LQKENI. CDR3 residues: CASSPTREDSKHEQFF. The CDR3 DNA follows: TGTGCCAGCTCACCAACTAGAGAGGACAGCAAGCATGAGCAGTTCTTC.

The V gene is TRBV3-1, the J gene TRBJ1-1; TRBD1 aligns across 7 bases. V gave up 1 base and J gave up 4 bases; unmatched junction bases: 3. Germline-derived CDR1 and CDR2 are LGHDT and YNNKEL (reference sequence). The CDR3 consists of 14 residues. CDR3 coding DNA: TGTGCCAGCAGCCAAGGGAACAGGGGCACTGAAGCTTTCTTT. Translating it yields CASSQGNRGTEAFF.

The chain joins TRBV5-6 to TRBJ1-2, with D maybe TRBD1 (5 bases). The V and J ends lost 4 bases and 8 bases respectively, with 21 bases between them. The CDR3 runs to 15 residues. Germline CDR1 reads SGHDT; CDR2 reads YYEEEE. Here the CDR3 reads CASSLIGTASPGYTF. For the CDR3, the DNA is TGTGCCAGCAGCCTAATCGGGACGGCTAGCCCCGGCTACACCTTC.

CDR3 protein: CASSERGGGSLEQFF. The CDR3 DNA follows: TGTGCCAGCAGTGAGCGGGGGGGCGGTAGCCTTGAGCAGTTCTTC. The chain is built from TRBV2 and TRBJ2-1; 9 positions match TRBD2. This CDR3 contains 15 residues. Trimming at V came to 3 bases and at J to 9 bases, leaving 9 bases not matched to a gene. CDR1 SNHLY and CDR2 FYNNEI come from the germline V gene.

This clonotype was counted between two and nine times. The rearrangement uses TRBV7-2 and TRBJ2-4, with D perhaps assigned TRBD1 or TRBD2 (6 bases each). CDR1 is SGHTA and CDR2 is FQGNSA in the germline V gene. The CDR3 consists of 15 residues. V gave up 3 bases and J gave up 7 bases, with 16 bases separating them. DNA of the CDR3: TGTGCCAGCAGCTTGATGAGGGGGGCAGGGAACATTCAGTACTTC. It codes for CASSLMRGAGNIQYF.

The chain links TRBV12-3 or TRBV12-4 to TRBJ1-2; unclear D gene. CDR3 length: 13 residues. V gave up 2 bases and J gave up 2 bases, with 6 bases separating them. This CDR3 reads CASSLLQNYGYTF. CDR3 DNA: TGTGCCAGCAGTTTACTCCAGAACTATGGCTACACCTTC.

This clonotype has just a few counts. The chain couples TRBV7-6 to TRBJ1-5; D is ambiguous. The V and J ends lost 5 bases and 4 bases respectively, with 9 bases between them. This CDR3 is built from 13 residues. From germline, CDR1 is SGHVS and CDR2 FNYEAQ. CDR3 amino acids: CASSAARNQPQHF. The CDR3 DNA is TGTGCCAGCAGCGCGGCGCGGAATCAGCCCCAGCATTTT.

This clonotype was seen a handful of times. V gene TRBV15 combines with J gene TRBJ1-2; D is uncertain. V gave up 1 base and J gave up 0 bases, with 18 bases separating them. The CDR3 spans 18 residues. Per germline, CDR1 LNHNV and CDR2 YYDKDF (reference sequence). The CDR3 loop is CATSRAPPREPANYGYTF. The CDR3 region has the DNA TGTGCCACCAGCAGAGCCCCCCCTCGAGAACCAGCTAACTATGGCTACACCTTC.

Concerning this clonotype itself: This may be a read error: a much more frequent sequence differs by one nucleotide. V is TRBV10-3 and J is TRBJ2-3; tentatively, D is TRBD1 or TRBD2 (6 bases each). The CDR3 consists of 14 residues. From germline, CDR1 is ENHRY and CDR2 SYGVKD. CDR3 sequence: CAIRWGADADTRYF. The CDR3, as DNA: TGTGCCATCAGGTGGGGGGCCGACGCAGATACGCGGTATTTT.

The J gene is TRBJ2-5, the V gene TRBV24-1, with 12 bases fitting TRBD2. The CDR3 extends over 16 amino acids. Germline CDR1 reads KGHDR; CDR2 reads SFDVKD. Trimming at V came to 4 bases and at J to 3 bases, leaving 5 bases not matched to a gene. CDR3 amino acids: CATSDPRTSGKETQYF. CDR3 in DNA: TGTGCCACCAGTGACCCCCGGACTAGCGGGAAAGAGACCCAGTACTTC.

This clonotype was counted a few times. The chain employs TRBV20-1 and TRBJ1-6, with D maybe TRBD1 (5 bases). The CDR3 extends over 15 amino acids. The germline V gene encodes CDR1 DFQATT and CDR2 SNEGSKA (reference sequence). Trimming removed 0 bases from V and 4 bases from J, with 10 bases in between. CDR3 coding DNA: TGCAGTGCTAGAGATGGGGCGGATTATAATTCACCCCTCCACTTT. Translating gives CSARDGADYNSPLHF.

The CDR3 coding sequence is TGTGCCAGCAGCCAATCCGGACAGGGTCTCTCCTACAATGAGCAGTTCTTC. As protein: CASSQSGQGLSYNEQFF. The V gene is TRBV6-6, the J gene TRBJ2-1; TRBD1 matches 8 bases. There are 17 residues in the CDR3. J lost 0 bases, V lost 6 bases, and 10 bases had no gene match. Germline values: CDR1 MNHNY, CDR2 SVGAGI (reference sequence).

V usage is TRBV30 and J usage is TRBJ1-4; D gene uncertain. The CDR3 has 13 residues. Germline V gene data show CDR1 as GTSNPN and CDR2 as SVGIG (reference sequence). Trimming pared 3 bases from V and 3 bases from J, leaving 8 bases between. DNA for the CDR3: TGTGCCTGGAGCGGTCGTTCTAATGAAAAACTGTTTTTT. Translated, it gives CAWSGRSNEKLFF.

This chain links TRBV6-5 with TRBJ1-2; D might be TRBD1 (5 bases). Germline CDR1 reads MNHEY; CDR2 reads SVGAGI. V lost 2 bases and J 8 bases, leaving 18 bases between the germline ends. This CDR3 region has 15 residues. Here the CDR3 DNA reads TGTGCCAGCAGTTACGCCAGGCAGGGCTCTCAGGGCTACACCTTC. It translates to CASSYARQGSQGYTF.

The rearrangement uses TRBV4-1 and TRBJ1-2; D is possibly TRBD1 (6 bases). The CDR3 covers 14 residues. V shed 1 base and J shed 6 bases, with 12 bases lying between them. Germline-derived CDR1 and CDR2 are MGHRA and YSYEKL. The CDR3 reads CASSQVAGADGYTF. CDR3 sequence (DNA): TGCGCCAGCAGCCAAGTTGCGGGGGCGGATGGCTACACCTTC.

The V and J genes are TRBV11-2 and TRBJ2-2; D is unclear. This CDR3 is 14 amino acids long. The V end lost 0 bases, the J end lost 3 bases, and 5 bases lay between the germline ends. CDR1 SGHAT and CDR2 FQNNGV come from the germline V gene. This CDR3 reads CASSLDSDTGELFF. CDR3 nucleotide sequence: TGTGCCAGCAGCTTAGATAGTGACACCGGGGAGCTGTTTTTT.

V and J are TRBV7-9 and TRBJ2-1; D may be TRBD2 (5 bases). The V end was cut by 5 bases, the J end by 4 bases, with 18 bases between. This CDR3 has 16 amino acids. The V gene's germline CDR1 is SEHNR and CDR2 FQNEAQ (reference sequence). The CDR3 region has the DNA TGTGCCAGCAGCCAATCGCCCAGCGGAGGTTACAATGAGCAGTTCTTC. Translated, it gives CASSQSPSGGYNEQFF.

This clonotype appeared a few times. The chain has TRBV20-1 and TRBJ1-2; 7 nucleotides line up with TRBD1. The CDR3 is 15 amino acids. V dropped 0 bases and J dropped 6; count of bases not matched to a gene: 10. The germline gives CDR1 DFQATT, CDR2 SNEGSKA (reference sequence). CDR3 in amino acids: CSARDWEGQQDGYTF. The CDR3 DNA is TGCAGTGCTAGAGATTGGGAGGGACAGCAGGATGGCTACACCTTC.

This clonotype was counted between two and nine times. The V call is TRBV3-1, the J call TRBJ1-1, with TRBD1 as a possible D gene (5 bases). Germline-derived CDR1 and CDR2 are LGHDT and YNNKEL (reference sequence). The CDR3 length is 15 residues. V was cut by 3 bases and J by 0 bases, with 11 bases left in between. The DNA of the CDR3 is TGTGCCAGCAGCCATCCCAGACAGCTGAACACTGAAGCTTTCTTT. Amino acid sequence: CASSHPRQLNTEAFF.

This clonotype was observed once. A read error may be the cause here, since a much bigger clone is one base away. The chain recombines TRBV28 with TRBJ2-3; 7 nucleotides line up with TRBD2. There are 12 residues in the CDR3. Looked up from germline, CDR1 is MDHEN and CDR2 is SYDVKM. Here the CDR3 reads CASSGGVDTRYF. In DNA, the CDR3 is TGTGCCAGCAGTGGGGGGGTAGATACGCGGTATTTT. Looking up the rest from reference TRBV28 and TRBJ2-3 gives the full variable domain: DVKVTQSSRYLVKRTGEKVFLECVQDMDHENMFWYRQDPGLGLRLIYFSYDVKMKEKGDIPEGYSVSREKKERFSLILESASTNQTSMYLCASSGGVDTRYFGPGTRLTVL.

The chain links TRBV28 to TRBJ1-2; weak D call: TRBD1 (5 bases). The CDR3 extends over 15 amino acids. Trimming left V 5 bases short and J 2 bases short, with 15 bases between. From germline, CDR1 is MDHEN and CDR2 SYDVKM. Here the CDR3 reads CASSPRGRGNYGYTF. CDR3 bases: TGTGCCAGCAGTCCCCGAGGGCGGGGGAACTATGGCTACACCTTC.